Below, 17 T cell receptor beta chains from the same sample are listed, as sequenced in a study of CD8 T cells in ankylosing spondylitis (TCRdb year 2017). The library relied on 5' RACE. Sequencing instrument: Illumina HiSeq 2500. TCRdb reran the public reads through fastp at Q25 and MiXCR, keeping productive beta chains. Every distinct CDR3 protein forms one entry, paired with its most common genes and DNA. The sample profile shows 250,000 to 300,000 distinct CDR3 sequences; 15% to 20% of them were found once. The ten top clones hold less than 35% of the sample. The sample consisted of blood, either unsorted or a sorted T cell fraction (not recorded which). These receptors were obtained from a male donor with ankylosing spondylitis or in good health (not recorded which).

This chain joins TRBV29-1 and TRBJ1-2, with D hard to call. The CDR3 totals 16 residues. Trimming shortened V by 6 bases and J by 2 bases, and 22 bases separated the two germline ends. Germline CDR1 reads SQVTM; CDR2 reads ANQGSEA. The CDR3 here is CSVDEPRTGKNYGYTF. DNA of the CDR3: TGCAGCGTCGATGAACCGCGGACGGGCAAAAACTATGGCTACACCTTC.

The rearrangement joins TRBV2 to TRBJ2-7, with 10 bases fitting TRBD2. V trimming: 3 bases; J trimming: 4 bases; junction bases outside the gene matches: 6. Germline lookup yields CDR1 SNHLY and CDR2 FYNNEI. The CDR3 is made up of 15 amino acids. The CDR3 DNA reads TGTGCCAGCAGTGACCCTAGCGGGAGAGCGTACGAGCAGTACTTC. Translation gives CASSDPSGRAYEQYF.

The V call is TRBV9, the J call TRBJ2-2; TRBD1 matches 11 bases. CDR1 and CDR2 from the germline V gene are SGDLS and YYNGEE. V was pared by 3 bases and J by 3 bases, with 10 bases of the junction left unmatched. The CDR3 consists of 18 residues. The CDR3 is CASSGRTGGNRDTGELFF. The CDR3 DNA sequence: TGTGCCAGCAGCGGACGGACAGGGGGCAATCGGGACACCGGGGAGCTGTTTTTT. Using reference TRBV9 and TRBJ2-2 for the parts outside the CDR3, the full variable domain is DSGVTQTPKHLITATGQRVTLRCSPRSGDLSVYWYQQSLDQGLQFLIQYYNGEERAKGNILERFSAQQFPDLHSELNLSSLELGDSALYFCASSGRTGGNRDTGELFFGEGSRLTVL.

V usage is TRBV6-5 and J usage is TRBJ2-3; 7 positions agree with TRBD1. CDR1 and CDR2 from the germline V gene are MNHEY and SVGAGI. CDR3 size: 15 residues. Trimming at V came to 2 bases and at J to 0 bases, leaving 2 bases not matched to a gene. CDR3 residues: CASSYGTDSTDTQYF. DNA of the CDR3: TGTGCCAGCAGTTACGGGACAGATAGCACAGATACGCAGTATTTT.

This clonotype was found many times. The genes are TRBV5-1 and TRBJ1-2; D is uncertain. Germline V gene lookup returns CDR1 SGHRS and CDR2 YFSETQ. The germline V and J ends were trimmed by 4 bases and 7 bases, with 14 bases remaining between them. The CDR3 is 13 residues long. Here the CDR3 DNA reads TGCGCCAGCAGCCCTTGGCCTGACGGTGGCTACACCTTC. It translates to CASSPWPDGGYTF.

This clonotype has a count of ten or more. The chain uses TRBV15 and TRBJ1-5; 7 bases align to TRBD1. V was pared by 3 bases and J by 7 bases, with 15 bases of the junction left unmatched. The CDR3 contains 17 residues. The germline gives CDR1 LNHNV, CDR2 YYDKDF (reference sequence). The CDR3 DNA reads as TGTGCCACCAGCAGTCAATACCCCCAGGGGGTTATGCAGCCCCAGCATTTT. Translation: CATSSQYPQGVMQPQHF. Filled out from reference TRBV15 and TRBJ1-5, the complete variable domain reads DAMVIQNPRYQVTQFGKPVTLSCSQTLNHNVMYWYQQKSSQAPKLLFHYYDKDFNNEADTPDNFQSRRPNTSFCFLDIRSPGLGDTAMYLCATSSQYPQGVMQPQHFGDGTRLSIL.

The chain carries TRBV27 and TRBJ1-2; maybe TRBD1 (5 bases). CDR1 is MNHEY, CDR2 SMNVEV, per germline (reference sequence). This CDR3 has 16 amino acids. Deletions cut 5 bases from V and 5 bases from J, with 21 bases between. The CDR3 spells CASSPQGNRLLYGYTF. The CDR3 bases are TGTGCCAGCAGTCCCCAGGGCAATCGACTCCTTTATGGCTACACCTTC.

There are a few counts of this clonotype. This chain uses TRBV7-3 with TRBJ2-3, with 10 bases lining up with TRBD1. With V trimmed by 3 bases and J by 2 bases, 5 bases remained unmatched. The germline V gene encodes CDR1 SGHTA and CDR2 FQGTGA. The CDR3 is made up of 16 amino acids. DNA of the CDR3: TGTGCCAGCAGCTTTTTCGGGACAGGGGACACAGATACGCAGTATTTT. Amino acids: CASSFFGTGDTDTQYF.

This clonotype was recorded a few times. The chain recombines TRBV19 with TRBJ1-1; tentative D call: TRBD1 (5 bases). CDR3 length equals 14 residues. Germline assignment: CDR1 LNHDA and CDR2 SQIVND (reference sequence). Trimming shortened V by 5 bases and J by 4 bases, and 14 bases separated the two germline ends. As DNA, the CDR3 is TGTGCCAGTAGTGTCCAGGGAGACGGCACTGAAGCTTTCTTT. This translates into CASSVQGDGTEAFF.

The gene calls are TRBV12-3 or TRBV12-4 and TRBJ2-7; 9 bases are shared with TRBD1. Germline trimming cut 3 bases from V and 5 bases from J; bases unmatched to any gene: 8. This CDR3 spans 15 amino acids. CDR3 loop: CASSLAGTGRNEQYF. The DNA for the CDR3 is TGTGCCAGCAGTTTGGCAGGGACAGGGAGAAACGAGCAGTACTTC.

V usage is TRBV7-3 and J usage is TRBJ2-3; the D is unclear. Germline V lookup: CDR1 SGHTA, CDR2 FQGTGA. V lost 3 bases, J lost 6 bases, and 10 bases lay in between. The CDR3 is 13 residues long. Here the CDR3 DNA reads TGTGCCAGCAGCTTTCCACCCGCGGATACGCAGTATTTT. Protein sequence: CASSFPPADTQYF.

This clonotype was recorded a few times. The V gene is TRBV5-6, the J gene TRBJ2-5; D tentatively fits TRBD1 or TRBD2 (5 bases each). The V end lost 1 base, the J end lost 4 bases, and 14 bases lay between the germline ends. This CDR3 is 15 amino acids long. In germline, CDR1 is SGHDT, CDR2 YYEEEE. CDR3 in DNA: TGTGCCAGCAGCTTGATCGAGGGGATGGGAGAGACCCAGTACTTC. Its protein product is CASSLIEGMGETQYF.

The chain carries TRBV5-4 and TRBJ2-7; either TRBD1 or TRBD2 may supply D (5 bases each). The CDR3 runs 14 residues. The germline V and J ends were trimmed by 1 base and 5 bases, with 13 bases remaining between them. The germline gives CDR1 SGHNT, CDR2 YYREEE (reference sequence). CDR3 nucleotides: TGTGCCAGCAGCTTGACGGGGCTTAGTGACGAGCAGTACTTC. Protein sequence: CASSLTGLSDEQYF.

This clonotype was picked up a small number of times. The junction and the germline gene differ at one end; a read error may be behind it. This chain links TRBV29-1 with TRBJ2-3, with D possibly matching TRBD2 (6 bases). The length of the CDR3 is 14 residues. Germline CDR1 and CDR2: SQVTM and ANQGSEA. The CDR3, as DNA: TGCAGCGCCACCGACGGGGGTTGGTCAGATACGCAGTTTTTT. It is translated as CSATDGGWSDTQFF.

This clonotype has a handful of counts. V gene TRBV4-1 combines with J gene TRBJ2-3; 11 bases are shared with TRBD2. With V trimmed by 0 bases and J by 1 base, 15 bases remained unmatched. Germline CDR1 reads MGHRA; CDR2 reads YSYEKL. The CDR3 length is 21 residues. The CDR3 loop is CASSQDLQLAGVNWGTDTQYF. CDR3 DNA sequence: TGCGCCAGCAGCCAAGATCTCCAACTAGCGGGAGTAAATTGGGGCACAGATACGCAGTATTTT.

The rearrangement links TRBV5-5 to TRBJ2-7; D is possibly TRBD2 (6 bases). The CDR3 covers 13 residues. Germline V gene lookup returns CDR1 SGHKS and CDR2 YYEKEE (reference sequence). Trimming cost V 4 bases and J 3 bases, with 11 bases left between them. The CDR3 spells CASSPRDFYEQYF. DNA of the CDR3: TGTGCCAGCAGCCCTCGGGACTTCTACGAGCAGTACTTC.

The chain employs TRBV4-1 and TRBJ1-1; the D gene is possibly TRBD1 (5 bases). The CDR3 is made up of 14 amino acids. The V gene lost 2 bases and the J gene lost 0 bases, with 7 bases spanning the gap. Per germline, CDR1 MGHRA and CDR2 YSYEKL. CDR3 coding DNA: TGCGCCAGCAGCCAAAAGGGGCTGAACACTGAAGCTTTCTTT. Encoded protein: CASSQKGLNTEAFF.